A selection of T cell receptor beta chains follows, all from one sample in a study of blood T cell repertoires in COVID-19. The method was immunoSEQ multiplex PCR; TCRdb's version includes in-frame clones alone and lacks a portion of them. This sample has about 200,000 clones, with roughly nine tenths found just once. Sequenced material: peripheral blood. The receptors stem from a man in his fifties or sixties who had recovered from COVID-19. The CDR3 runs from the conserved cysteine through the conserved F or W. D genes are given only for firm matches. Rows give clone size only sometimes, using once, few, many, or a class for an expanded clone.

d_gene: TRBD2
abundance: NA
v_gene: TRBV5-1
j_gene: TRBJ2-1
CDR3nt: TGCGCCAGCAGCTTACTAGCGGGGGCTGGGAATGAGCAGTTCTTC
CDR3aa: CASSLLAGAGNEQFF

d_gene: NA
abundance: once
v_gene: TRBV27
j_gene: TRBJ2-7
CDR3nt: TGTGCCAGCAGTTTCACGACAGGACCCTACGAGCAGTACTTC
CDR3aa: CASSFTTGPYEQYF

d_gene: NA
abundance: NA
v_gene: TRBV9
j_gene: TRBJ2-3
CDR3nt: TGTGCCAGCAGCGTAGTGGGGGGAAGCACAGATACGCAGTATTTT
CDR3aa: CASSVVGGSTDTQYF

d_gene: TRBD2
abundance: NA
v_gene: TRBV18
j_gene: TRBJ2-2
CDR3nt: TGTGCCAGCTCACCACTCACTAGCGGAAACACCGGGGAGCTGTTTTTT
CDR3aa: CASSPLTSGNTGELFF

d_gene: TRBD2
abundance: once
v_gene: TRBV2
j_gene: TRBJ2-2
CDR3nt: TGTGCCAGCAGTTCGGGACTAGCGGGAGAGCTGGACACCGGGGAGCTGTTTTTT
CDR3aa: CASSSGLAGELDTGELFF

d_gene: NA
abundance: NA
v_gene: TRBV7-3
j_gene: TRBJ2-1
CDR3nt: TGTGCCAGCAGCGCCCGGCCAGCGGTTGAGAATGAGCAGTTCTTC
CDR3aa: CASSARPAVENEQFF

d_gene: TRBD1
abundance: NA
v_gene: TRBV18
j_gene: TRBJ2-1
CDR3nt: TGTGCCAGCTCACCACCCGGGACAGGGCTGGTCGCTGAGCAGTTCTTC
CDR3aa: CASSPPGTGLVAEQFF

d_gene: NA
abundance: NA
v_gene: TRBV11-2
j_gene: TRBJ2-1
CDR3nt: TGTGCCAGCAGCTTAGATCGAGCAGAGCCTAGTCTCTTC
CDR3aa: CASSLDRAEPSLF

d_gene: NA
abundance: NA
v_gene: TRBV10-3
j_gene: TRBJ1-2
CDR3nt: TGTGCCATCAGTGAGTCGCCTACAGGGCCCTATGGCTACACCTTC
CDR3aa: CAISESPTGPYGYTF

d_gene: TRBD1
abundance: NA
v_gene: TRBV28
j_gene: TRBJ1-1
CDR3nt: TGTGCCAGCAGGAGACAGGGGAAGTACACTGAAGCTTTCTTT
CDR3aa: CASRRQGKYTEAFF

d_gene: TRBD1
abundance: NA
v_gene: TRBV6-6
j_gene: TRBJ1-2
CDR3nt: TGTGCCAGCCTTGATGGGACAGGGATACTTGGCTACACCTTC
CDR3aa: CASLDGTGILGYTF

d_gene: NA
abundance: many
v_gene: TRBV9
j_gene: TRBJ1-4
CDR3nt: TGTGCCAGCAGCCCCGTTGGGTCGGGGAACGGAAACCTGCATGAAAAACTGTTTTTT
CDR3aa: CASSPVGSGNGNLHEKLFF

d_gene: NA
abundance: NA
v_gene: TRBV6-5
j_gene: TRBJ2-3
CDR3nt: TGTGCCAGCAGTTACGGACAGCGCAACACAGATACGCAGTATTTT
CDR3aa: CASSYGQRNTDTQYF

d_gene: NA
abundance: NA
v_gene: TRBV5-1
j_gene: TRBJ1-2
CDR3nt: TGCGCCAGCAGCTTGGCTGGGGGCTTCGATGGCTACACCTTC
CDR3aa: CASSLAGGFDGYTF

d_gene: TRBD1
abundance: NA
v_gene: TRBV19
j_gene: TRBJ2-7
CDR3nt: TGTGCCAGTAGTACCCGCGGAGGACAGGGCCAATCCTACGAGCAGTACTTC
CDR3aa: CASSTRGGQGQSYEQYF

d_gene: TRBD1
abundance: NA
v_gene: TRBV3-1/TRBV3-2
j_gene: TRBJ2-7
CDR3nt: TGTGCCAGCAGCCAAGGGTTAATGGGACAGGGGGCCTACGAGCAGTACTTC
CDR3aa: CASSQGLMGQGAYEQYF

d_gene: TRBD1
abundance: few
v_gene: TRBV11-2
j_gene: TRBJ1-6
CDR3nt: TGTGCCAGCAGGACGACAGGGGCAGGAAATTCACCCCTCCACTTT
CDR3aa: CASRTTGAGNSPLHF

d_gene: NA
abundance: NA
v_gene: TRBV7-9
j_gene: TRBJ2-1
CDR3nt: TGTGCCAGCGAGACTGATACTAATAGCCTCGGTGAGCAGTTCTTC
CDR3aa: CASETDTNSLGEQFF

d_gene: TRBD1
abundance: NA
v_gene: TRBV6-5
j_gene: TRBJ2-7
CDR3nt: TGTGCCAGCAGGACAGGGGAAAGAAGCGAGCAGTACTTC
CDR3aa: CASRTGERSEQYF

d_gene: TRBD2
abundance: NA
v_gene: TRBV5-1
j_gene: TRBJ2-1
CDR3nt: TGCGCCAGCAGCCCGAAGCGGGGGGGTTACAATGAGCAGTTCTTC
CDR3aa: CASSPKRGGYNEQFF

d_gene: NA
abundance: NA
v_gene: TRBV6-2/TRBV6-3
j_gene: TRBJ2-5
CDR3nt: TGTGCCAGCAGTTCCACCGGGAGTATAGAGACCCAGTACTTC
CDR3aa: CASSSTGSIETQYF

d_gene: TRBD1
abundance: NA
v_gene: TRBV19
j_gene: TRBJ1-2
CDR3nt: TGTGCCAGTACCCCTAAAGGGACAGGGGAGAGGGGCTACACCTTC
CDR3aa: CASTPKGTGERGYTF

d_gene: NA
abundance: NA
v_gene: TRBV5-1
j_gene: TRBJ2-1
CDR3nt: TGCGCCAGCAGGTGGGGGCCTGTTAGTAATGAGCAGTTCTTC
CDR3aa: CASRWGPVSNEQFF

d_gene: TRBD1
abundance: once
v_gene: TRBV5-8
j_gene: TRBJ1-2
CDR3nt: TGTGCCAGCAGCCCCCTCGACAGGGGGCGAGGCTACACCTTC
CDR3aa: CASSPLDRGRGYTF

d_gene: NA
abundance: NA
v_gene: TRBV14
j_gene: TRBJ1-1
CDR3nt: TGTGCCAGCAGCCAAGGGGCAGGGATCACTGAAGCTTTCTTT
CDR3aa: CASSQGAGITEAFF

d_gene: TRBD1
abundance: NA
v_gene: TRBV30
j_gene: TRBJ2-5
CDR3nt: TGTGCCTGGACTAGGGGGGGACAGGGGCAAGAGACCCAGTACTTC
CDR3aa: CAWTRGGQGQETQYF

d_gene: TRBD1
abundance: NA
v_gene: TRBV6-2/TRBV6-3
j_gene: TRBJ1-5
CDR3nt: TGTGCCAGCAGTCCGACCGGGACAGGGTACAATCAGCCCCAGCATTTT
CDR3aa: CASSPTGTGYNQPQHF

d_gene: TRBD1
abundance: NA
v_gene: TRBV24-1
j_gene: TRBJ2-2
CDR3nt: TGTGCCACCAGTGATACTCGACAGGGCGGTACCGGGGAGCTGTTTTTT
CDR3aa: CATSDTRQGGTGELFF

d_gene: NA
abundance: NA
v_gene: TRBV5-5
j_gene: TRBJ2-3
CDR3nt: TGTGCCAGCAGCTTGTCCAGGGCAAGCACAGATACGCAGTATTTT
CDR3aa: CASSLSRASTDTQYF

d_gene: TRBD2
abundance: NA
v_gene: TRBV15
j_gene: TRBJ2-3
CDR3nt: TGTGCCACCAGCAGGACTAGCGGGAGCCTTACAGATACGCAGTATTTT
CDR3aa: CATSRTSGSLTDTQYF

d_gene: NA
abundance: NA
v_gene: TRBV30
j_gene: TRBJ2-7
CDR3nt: TGTGCCTGGACCCCAGACAGGGGACTAACCTACGAGCAGTACTTC
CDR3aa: CAWTPDRGLTYEQYF

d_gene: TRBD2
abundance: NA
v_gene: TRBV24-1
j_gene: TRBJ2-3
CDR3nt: TGTGCCACCAGTGATCCGGGGACTAGCGGGAGCTCAGATACGCAGTATTTT
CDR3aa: CATSDPGTSGSSDTQYF

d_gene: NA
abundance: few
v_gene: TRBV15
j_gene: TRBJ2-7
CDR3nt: TGTGCCACCAGCGAGCCTAATGGTTTCTACGAGCAGTACTTC
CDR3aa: CATSEPNGFYEQYF

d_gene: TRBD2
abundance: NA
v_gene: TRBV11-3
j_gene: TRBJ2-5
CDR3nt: TGTGCCAGCAGCCCAGCGGGGGGGACTACGGAGACCCAGTACTTC
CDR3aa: CASSPAGGTTETQYF

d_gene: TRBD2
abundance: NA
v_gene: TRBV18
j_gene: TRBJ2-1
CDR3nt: TGTGCCAGCTCACCAAGGACTAGCGGGAGTAATGAGCAGTTCTTC
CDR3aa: CASSPRTSGSNEQFF

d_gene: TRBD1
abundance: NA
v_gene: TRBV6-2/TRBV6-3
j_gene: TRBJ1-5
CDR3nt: TGTGCCAGCAGCCCCCGGGACAGGGATCGTAATCAGCCCCAGCATTTT
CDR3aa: CASSPRDRDRNQPQHF

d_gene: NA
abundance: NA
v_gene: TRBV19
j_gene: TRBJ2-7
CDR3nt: TGTGCCAGTAGTATCCCCGGGGTCACGTACGAGCAGTACTTC
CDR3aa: CASSIPGVTYEQYF

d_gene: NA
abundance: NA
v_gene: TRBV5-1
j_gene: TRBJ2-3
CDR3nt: TGCGCCAGCAGCTTGGACAGGGTTGTCACAGATACGCAGTATTTT
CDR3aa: CASSLDRVVTDTQYF

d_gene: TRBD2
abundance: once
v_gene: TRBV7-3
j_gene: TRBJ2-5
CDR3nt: TGTGCCAGCAGCCCCCACGGACTCGGACTAGTCGAGGGGGAGACCCAGTACTTC
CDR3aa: CASSPHGLGLVEGETQYF

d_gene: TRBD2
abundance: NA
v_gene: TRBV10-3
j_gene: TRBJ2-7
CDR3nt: TGTGCCATCAATACAGGACTAGCGGGGCCTCGAGCCGAGCAGTACTTC
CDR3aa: CAINTGLAGPRAEQYF

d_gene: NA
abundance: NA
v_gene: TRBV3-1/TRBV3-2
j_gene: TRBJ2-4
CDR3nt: TGTGCCAGCAGCCAACGGGGTTCCAAAAACATTCAGTACTTC
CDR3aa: CASSQRGSKNIQYF

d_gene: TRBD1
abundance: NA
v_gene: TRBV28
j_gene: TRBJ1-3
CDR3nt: TGTGCCAGCAGCGGGGTAGGGGGCTACGGAAACACCATATATTTT
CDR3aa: CASSGVGGYGNTIYF

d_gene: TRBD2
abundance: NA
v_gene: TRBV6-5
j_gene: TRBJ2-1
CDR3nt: TGTGCCAGCAGGCCCCGACTAGCGGGGACCAATGAGCAGTTCTTC
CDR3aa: CASRPRLAGTNEQFF

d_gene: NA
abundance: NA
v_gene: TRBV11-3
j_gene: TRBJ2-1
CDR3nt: TGTGCCAGCAGCTTAGAAGCGGTTTACTACAATGAGCAGTTCTTC
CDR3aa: CASSLEAVYYNEQFF

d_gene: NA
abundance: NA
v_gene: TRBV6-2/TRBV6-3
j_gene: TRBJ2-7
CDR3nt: TGTGCCAGCAGTCCCCAGGTCGAGCAGTACTTC
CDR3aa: CASSPQVEQYF

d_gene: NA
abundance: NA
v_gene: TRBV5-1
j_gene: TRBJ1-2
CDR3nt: TGCGCCAGCACCGAAGCAAGGGGCACCAATGGCTACACCTTC
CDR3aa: CASTEARGTNGYTF